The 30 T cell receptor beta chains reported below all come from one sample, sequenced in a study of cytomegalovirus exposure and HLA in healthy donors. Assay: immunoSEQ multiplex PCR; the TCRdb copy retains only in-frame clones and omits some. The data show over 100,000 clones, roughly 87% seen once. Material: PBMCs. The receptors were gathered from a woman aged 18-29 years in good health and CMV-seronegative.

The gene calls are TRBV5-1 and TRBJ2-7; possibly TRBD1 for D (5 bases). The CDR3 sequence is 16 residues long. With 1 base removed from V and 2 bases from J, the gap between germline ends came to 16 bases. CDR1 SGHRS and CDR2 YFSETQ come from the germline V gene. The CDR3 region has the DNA TGCGCCAGCAGCTTGCGTGGCAGGGCAGCAACCTACGAGCAGTACTTC. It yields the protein CASSLRGRAATYEQYF.

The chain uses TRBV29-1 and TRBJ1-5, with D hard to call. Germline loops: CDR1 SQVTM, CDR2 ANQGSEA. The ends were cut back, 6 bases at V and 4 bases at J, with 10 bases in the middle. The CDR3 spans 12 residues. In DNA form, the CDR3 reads TGCAGCGTCGAGGAGAGAAATCAGCCCCAGCATTTT. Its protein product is CSVEERNQPQHF.

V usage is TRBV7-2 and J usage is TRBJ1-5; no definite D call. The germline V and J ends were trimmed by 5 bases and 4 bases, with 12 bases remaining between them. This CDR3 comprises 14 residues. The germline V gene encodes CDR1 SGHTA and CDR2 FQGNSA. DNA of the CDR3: TGTGCCAGCAGCGGACGGGGAAGGAATCAGCCCCAGCATTTT. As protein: CASSGRGRNQPQHF.

The CDR3 is CASSFRESSYNSPLHF. CDR3 DNA sequence: TGCGCCAGCAGCTTTAGGGAGAGCTCCTATAATTCACCCCTCCACTTT. The rearrangement links TRBV5-1 to TRBJ1-6; D call uncertain. Looked up from germline, CDR1 is SGHRS and CDR2 is YFSETQ. Trimming cost V 2 bases and J 0 bases, with 9 bases left between them. CDR3 length: 16 amino acids.

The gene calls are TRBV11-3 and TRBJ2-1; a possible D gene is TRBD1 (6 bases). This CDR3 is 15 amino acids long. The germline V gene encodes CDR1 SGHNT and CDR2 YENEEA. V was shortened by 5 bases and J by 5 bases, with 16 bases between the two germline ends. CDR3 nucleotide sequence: TGTGCCAGCAGCGGGAGTGGGTGGGGGCACAATGAGCAGTTCTTC. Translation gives CASSGSGWGHNEQFF.

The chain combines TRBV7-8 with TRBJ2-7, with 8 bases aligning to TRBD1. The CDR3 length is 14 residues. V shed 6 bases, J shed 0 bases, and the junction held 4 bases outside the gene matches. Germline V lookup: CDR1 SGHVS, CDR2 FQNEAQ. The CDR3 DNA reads TGTGCCAGCAGGACAGGGGTGGGCTCCTACGAGCAGTACTTC. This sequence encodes CASRTGVGSYEQYF. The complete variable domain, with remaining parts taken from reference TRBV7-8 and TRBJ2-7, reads GAGVSQSPRYKVAKRGQDVALRCDPISGHVSLFWYQQALGQGPEFLTYFQNEAQLDKSGLPSDRFFAERPEGSVSTLKIQRTQQEDSAVYLCASRTGVGSYEQYFGPGTRLTVT.

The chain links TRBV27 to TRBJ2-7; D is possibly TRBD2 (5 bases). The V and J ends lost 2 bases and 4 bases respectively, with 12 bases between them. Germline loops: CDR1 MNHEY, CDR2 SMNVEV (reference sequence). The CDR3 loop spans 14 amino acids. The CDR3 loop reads CASSLGISVYEQYF. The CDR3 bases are TGTGCCAGCAGTTTAGGTATTAGCGTATACGAGCAGTACTTC.

CDR3 protein: CASSVYRGGGVDTQYF. The CDR3 nucleotides are TGTGCCAGCAGCGTATATCGGGGGGGAGGAGTAGATACGCAGTATTTT. The chain uses TRBV9 and TRBJ2-3, with TRBD2 matching 8 bases. CDR1 SGDLS and CDR2 YYNGEE come from the germline V gene. V was pared by 1 base and J by 5 bases, with 9 bases of the junction left unmatched. The CDR3 is 16 amino acids.

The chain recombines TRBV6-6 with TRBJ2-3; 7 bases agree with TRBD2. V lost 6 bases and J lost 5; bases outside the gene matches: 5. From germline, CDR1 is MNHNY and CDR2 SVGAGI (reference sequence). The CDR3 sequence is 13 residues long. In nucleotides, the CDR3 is TGTGCCAGCAGGTCGGGGGGTAGAGATACGCAGTATTTT. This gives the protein CASRSGGRDTQYF.

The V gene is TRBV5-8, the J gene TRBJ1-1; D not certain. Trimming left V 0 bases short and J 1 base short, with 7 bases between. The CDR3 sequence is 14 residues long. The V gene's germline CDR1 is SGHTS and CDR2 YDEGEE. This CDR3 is CASSLGEANTEAFF. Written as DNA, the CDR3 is TGTGCCAGCAGCTTGGGGGAGGCGAACACTGAAGCTTTCTTT.

CDR3 nucleotides: TGTGCCAGCAGTTACTCTCCCGTCGGCGGAGGTGAAGCTTTCTTT. This sequence encodes CASSYSPVGGGEAFF. The chain recombines TRBV6-5 with TRBJ1-1, with no clear D. The CDR3 is 15 amino acids. The V gene lost 0 bases and the J gene lost 7 bases, with 15 bases spanning the gap. In germline, CDR1 is MNHEY, CDR2 SVGAGI.

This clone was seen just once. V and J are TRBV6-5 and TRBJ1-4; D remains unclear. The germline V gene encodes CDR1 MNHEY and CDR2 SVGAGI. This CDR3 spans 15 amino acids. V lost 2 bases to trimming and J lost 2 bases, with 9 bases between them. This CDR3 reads CASSYRGGTNEKLFF. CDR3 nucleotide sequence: TGTGCCAGCAGTTACCGGGGAGGCACTAATGAAAAACTGTTTTTT.

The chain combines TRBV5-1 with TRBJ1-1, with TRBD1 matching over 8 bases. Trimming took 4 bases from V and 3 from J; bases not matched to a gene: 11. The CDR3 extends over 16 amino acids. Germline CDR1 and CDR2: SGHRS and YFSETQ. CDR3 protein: CASSRDRGGFYTEAFF. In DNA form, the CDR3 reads TGCGCCAGCAGCAGAGACAGGGGCGGTTTTTACACTGAAGCTTTCTTT.

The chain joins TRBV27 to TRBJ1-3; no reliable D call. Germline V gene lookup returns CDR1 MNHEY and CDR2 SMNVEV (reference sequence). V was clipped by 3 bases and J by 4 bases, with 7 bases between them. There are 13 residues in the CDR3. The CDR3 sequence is CASSFNIGNTIYF. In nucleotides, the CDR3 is TGTGCCAGCAGTTTTAATATCGGAAACACCATATATTTT.

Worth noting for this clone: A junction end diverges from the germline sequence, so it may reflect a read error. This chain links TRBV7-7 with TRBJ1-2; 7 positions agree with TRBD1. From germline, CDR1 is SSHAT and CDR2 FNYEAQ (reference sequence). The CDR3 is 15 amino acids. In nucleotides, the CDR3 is TGTGCTAGCAGCTCCGGACAGGAACATAACTATGGCTACACCTTC. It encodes CASSSGQEHNYGYTF.

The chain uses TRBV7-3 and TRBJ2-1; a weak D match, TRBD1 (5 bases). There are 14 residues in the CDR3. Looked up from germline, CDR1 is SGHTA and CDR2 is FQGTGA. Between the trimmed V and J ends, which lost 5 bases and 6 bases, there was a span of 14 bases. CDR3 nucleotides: TGTGCCAGCAGCCGCAGGGTCGATAGCAATGAGCAGTTCTTC. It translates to CASSRRVDSNEQFF. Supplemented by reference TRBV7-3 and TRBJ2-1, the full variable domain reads GAGVSQTPSNKVTEKGKYVELRCDPISGHTALYWYRQSLGQGPEFLIYFQGTGAADDSGLPNDRFFAVRPEGSVSTLKIQRTERGDSAVYLCASSRRVDSNEQFFGPGTRLTVL.

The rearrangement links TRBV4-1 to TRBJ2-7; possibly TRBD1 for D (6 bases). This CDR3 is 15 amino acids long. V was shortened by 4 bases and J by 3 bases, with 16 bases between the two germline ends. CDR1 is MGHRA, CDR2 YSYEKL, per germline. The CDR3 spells CASSPTGQTSYEQYF. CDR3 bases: TGCGCCAGCAGCCCAACCGGACAGACAAGCTACGAGCAGTACTTC.

The CDR3 bases are TGTGCCAGTAGTAGTACAGGGTACCTCTACAATGAGCAGTTCTTC. This translates into CASSSTGYLYNEQFF. The chain couples TRBV19 to TRBJ2-1; possible D gene TRBD1, 6 bases. The germline V and J ends were trimmed by 4 bases and 3 bases, with 13 bases remaining between them. This CDR3 has 15 amino acids. The germline V gene encodes CDR1 LNHDA and CDR2 SQIVND (reference sequence).

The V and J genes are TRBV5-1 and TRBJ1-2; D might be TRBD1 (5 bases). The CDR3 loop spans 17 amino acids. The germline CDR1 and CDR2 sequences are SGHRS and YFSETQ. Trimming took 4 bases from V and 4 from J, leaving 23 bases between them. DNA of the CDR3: TGCGCCAGCAGCCAGGAGACTGGGCCCTCTCAGGGCTATGGCTACACCTTC. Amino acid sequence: CASSQETGPSQGYGYTF.

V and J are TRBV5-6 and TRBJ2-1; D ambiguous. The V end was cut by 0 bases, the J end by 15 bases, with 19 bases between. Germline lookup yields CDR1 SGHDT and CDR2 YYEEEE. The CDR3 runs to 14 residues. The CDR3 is CASSLDFFLSRPFF. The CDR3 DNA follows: TGTGCCAGCAGCTTGGATTTTTTTCTGAGTCGTCCGTTCTTC.

The CDR3 DNA reads TGTGCCAGCAGACCGTCTAGGTTCGACAATGAGCAGTTCTTC. Its protein is CASRPSRFDNEQFF. V and J are TRBV2 and TRBJ2-1, with no clear D. V was shortened by 6 bases and J by 5 bases, with 14 bases between the two germline ends. The CDR3 sequence is 14 residues long. Germline CDR1 SNHLY, CDR2 FYNNEI.

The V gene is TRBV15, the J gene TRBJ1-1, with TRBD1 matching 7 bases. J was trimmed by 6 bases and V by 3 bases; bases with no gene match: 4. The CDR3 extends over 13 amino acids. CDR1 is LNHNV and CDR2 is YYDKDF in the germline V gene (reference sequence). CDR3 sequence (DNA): TGTGCCACCAGCAGGACAGGGCAATCTGAAGCTTTCTTT. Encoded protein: CATSRTGQSEAFF.

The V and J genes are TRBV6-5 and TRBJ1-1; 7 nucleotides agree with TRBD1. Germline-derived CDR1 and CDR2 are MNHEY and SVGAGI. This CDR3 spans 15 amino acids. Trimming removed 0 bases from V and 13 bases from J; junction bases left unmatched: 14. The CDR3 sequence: CASSYSSTGHRWGFF. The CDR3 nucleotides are TGTGCCAGCAGTTACTCCTCGACAGGGCACCGTTGGGGTTTCTTT.

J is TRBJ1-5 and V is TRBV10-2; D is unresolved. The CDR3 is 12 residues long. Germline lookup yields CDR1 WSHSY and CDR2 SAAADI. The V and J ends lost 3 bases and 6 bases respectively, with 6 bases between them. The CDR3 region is CASSDHVQPQHF. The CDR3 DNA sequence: TGCGCCAGCAGTGATCATGTTCAGCCCCAGCATTTT.

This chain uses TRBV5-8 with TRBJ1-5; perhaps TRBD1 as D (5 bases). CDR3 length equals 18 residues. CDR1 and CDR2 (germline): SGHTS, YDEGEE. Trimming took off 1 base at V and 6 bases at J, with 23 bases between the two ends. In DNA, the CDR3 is TGTGCCAGCAGCTTGCATCAGGGAGGAGATGGAAATACTCAGCCCCAGCATTTT. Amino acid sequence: CASSLHQGGDGNTQPQHF.

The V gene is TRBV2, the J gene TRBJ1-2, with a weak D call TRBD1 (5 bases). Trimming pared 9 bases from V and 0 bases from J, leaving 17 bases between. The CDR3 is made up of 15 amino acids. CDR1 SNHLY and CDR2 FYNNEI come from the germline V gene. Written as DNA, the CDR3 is TGTGCCAGACGGCTAAAACAGGCCCCTAACTATGGCTACACCTTC. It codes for CARRLKQAPNYGYTF.

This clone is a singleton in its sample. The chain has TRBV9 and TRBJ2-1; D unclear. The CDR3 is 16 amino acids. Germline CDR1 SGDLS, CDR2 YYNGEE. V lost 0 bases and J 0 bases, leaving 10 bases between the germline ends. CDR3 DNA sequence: TGTGCCAGCAGCGTAGGAGGAGTCCCCTCCTACAATGAGCAGTTCTTC. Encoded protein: CASSVGGVPSYNEQFF. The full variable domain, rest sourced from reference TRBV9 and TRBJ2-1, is DSGVTQTPKHLITATGQRVTLRCSPRSGDLSVYWYQQSLDQGLQFLIQYYNGEERAKGNILERFSAQQFPDLHSELNLSSLELGDSALYFCASSVGGVPSYNEQFFGPGTRLTVL.

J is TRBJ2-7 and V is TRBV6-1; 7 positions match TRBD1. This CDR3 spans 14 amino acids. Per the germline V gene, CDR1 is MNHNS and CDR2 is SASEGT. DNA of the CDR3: TGTGCACTTTCAGGGGGACCATTCTCCTACGAGCAGTACTTC. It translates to CALSGGPFSYEQYF.

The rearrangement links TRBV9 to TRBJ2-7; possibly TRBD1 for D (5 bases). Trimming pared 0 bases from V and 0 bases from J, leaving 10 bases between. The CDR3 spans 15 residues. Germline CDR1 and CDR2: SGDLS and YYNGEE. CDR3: CASSVGGGNSYEQYF. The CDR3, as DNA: TGTGCCAGCAGCGTAGGGGGCGGAAACTCCTACGAGCAGTACTTC.

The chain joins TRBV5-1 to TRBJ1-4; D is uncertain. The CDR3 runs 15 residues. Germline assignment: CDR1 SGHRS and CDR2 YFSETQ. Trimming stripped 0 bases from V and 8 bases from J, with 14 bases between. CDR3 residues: CASSLVGSLAEKLFF. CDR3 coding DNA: TGCGCCAGCAGCTTGGTGGGGAGCCTAGCCGAAAAACTGTTTTTT.